This TCR beta chain was identified during a study of blood T cell repertoires in COVID-19. The CDR3 loop spans 14 amino acids. V shed 6 bases, J shed 8 bases, and the junction held 11 bases outside the gene matches. Germline V gene lookup returns CDR1 MGHDK and CDR2 SYGVNS. Using immunoSEQ multiplex PCR, the repertoire was profiled, and TCRdb retains in-frame clones only, with some absent. The sample includes some 260,000 clones, roughly four fifths of them seen just once. The J gene is TRBJ1-1, the V gene TRBV25-1; TRBD1 matches 8 bases. Input material: PBMCs or T cells enriched from blood (not recorded which). The sequence was collected from a man younger than 45 with acute COVID-19. CDR3 protein: CASSKYRDRLEAFF. For the CDR3, the DNA is TGTGCCAGCAGCAAGTACCGGGACAGGCTAGAAGCTTTCTTT.